What follows are 27 T cell receptor beta chains derived from one specimen sequenced in a study of relationships among human T cell subsets. CD8+ T cells were isolated by anti-CD4 multisort bead depletion, then anti-CD8 bead selection. TCR alpha and beta CDR3s were amplified from mRNA by semiquantitative ARM-PCR. Exponential amplification used communal superprimers after tagged nested gene-specific primers in ARM-PCR. TCRdb re-called the multiplex PCR reads through MiXCR, storing one row per CDR3 protein. The sample lists nearly 5,500 distinct CDR3 sequences; about 59% were seen once. The sequencing sample was made of CD8+ T cells sorted from blood. The origin of the receptors is a man in his forties in good health.

The chain has TRBV4-1 and TRBJ1-5, with D uncertain. The CDR3 covers 13 residues. Trimming shortened V by 4 bases and J by 8 bases, and 12 bases separated the two germline ends. CDR1 is MGHRA and CDR2 is YSYEKL in the germline V gene. The CDR3 DNA sequence: TGCGCCAGCAGCCGGGCCCCGAACGAGCCCCAGCATTTT. It encodes CASSRAPNEPQHF.

This clonotype was detected a few times. The V and J genes are TRBV11-2 and TRBJ2-7; 8 nucleotides align to TRBD1. The CDR3 consists of 16 residues. Germline V gene sequence: CDR1 SGHAT, CDR2 FQNNGV. The V and J ends lost 5 bases and 0 bases, in that order; junction bases with no gene match: 9. CDR3 residues: CASSLMAGTGSYEQYF. The CDR3 DNA is TGTGCCAGCAGCCTTATGGCGGGGACAGGCTCCTACGAGCAGTACTTC.

CDR3 sequence: CASSLAGSYEQYF. In DNA form, the CDR3 reads TGTGCCAGCAGCTTAGCGGGAAGTTACGAGCAGTACTTC. The chain uses TRBV11-2 and TRBJ2-7, with D possibly being TRBD2 (5 bases). V was trimmed by 1 base and J by 4 bases, leaving 8 bases between them. The CDR3 consists of 13 residues. In germline, CDR1 is SGHAT, CDR2 FQNNGV.

V gene TRBV7-9 combines with J gene TRBJ2-5; D perhaps matches TRBD2 (6 bases). Per the germline V gene, CDR1 is SEHNR and CDR2 is FQNEAQ (reference sequence). The V and J ends lost 5 bases and 2 bases respectively, with 15 bases between them. The CDR3 has 15 residues. This CDR3 reads CASSPHHGGQETQYF. CDR3 DNA: TGTGCCAGCAGCCCACATCACGGGGGACAAGAGACCCAGTACTTC.

In this sample, this clonotype turned up a few times. J is TRBJ2-3 and V is TRBV28, with D possibly TRBD1 on 6 matching bases. V was pared by 6 bases and J by 3 bases, with 13 bases between. The CDR3 is made up of 14 amino acids. Looked up from germline, CDR1 is MDHEN and CDR2 is SYDVKM. CDR3 bases: TGTGCCAGCAGGTACAGGGTTGGGACAGATACGCAGTATTTT. Encoded protein: CASRYRVGTDTQYF.

The genes are TRBV7-6 and TRBJ2-3; D gene ambiguous. Germline assignment: CDR1 SGHVS and CDR2 FNYEAQ. V lost 1 base, J lost 2 bases, and 4 bases lay in between. The CDR3 is 13 amino acids. CDR3 sequence (DNA): TGTGCCAGCAGCTTAGAGGTCACAGATACGCAGTATTTT. Translation: CASSLEVTDTQYF.

The V call is TRBV27, the J call TRBJ2-3; D not certain. Trimming cost V 2 bases and J 4 bases, with 4 bases left between them. CDR3 length: 12 amino acids. Germline values: CDR1 MNHEY, CDR2 SMNVEV (reference sequence). The CDR3 DNA follows: TGTGCCAGCAGTTTAACTGCAGATACGCAGTATTTT. The encoded protein is CASSLTADTQYF.

This clonotype was observed a handful of times. The rearrangement links TRBV7-9 to TRBJ2-5; D perhaps matches TRBD1 (5 bases). The CDR3 runs 16 residues. Per germline, CDR1 SEHNR and CDR2 FQNEAQ (reference sequence). Trimming took off 2 bases at V and 4 bases at J, with 17 bases between the two ends. The CDR3 nucleotides are TGTGCCAGCAGCTTAAACTCCGGCAGGGCCAGAGAGACCCAGTACTTC. This codes for CASSLNSGRARETQYF.

This clonotype is a singleton in its sample. This rearrangement joins TRBV6-1 to TRBJ1-5; possibly TRBD1 for D (5 bases). The CDR3 has 18 amino acids. Germline V gene sequence: CDR1 MNHNS, CDR2 SASEGT. The V end was cut by 4 bases, the J end by 0 bases, with 19 bases between. CDR3: CASSVDKDRPYSNQPQHF. CDR3 coding DNA: TGTGCCAGCAGTGTCGATAAAGACAGACCCTATAGCAATCAGCCCCAGCATTTT.

On this clonotype: Relative to the germline gene, one junction end is altered; a read error may explain this. The CDR3 DNA reads as TGCGCCAGCAGCCCTGACAGGTCGAATGGAAAACTGTTTTTT. It yields the protein CASSPDRSNGKLFF. This chain links TRBV5-4 with TRBJ1-4; the D gene is possibly TRBD1 (6 bases). This CDR3 is 14 amino acids long. Germline CDR1 reads SGHNT; CDR2 reads YYREEE (reference sequence).

This clonotype was observed a few times. This chain uses TRBV7-9 with TRBJ1-2; 8 bases fit TRBD1. The CDR3 runs to 13 residues. V lost 5 bases, J lost 7 bases, and 6 bases stayed unmatched. CDR1 SEHNR and CDR2 FQNEAQ come from the germline V gene (reference sequence). The CDR3 protein is CASSARTGSGYTF. CDR3 coding DNA: TGTGCCAGCAGCGCACGGACAGGGAGTGGCTACACCTTC.

The chain uses TRBV7-9 and TRBJ1-1; a weak D match, TRBD1 (6 bases). V lost 1 base to trimming and J lost 12 bases, with 15 bases between them. The CDR3 covers 13 residues. CDR1 SEHNR and CDR2 FQNEAQ come from the germline V gene (reference sequence). In DNA form, the CDR3 reads TGTGCCAGCAGCTTAGATTGGGGGGGCAGGCCTTTCTTT. Its protein product is CASSLDWGGRPFF.

Of note for this clonotype: A read error may account for a junction end that differs from germline. This chain uses TRBV27 with TRBJ2-1; TRBD2 matches 9 bases. The J call is doubtful: the DNA matches TRBJ2-7 better. The CDR3 is 16 amino acids. Germline V gene sequence: CDR1 MNHEY, CDR2 SMNVEV (reference sequence). The DNA for the CDR3 is TGTACCAGCAGTTTATGGCTAGCGGGATCAATCGACGAGCAGTACTTC. This gives the protein CTSSLWLAGSIDEQYF.

J is TRBJ2-5 and V is TRBV18, with D hard to call. CDR3 length equals 14 residues. V was trimmed by 2 bases and J by 2 bases, leaving 9 bases between them. CDR1 is KGHSH, CDR2 LQKENI, per germline. CDR3 region: CASSPGRVQETQYF. CDR3 in DNA: TGTGCCAGCTCACCAGGACGGGTACAAGAGACCCAGTACTTC.

In DNA, the CDR3 is TGTGCCAGCAGCTTCGGCCAGGCCTACGAGCAGTACTTC. This encodes CASSFGQAYEQYF. The gene calls are TRBV13 and TRBJ2-7; D unresolved. The germline CDR1 and CDR2 sequences are PRHDT and FYEKMQ (reference sequence). Trimming shortened V by 3 bases and J by 2 bases, and 8 bases separated the two germline ends. The CDR3 spans 13 residues. Full variable domain (missing parts from reference TRBV13 and TRBJ2-7): AAGVIQSPRHLIKEKRETATLKCYPIPRHDTVYWYQQGPGQDPQFLISFYEKMQSDKGSIPDRFSAQQFSDYHSELNMSSLELGDSALYFCASSFGQAYEQYFGPGTRLTVT.

This rearrangement joins TRBV4-1 to TRBJ1-5; 8 positions agree with TRBD1. Germline V lookup: CDR1 MGHRA, CDR2 YSYEKL. The trim removed 3 bases at V and 0 bases at J, leaving 1 base unmatched. The CDR3 runs 15 residues. CDR3 sequence: CASSHGTGSNQPQHF. The CDR3 DNA sequence: TGCGCCAGCAGCCACGGGACAGGTAGCAATCAGCCCCAGCATTTT.

Only a few counts were recorded for this clonotype. The chain recombines TRBV11-1 with TRBJ2-5; D possibly corresponds to TRBD2 (6 bases). There are 15 residues in the CDR3. CDR1 is SGHAT and CDR2 is FQDESV in the germline V gene (reference sequence). V gave up 2 bases and J gave up 4 bases, with 14 bases separating them. The CDR3 coding sequence is TGTGCCAGCAGCTTATGGAGCGGGCAAAGAGAGACCCAGTACTTC. Translation gives CASSLWSGQRETQYF.

As for this clonotype: A read error may account for a junction end that differs from germline. The chain employs TRBV5-4 and TRBJ1-3; perhaps TRBD1 as D (6 bases). The V gene's germline CDR1 is SGHNT and CDR2 YYREEE (reference sequence). CDR3 length: 15 residues. This CDR3 is CASRALRGSGNTIYF. The CDR3 DNA reads TGCGCCAGCAGAGCCCTCAGGGGATCTGGAAACACCATATATTTT.

The rearrangement uses TRBV30 and TRBJ1-1; D is ambiguous. CDR3 length: 12 amino acids. V lost 2 bases and J lost 10, with 14 bases in between. CDR1 is GTSNPN and CDR2 is SVGIG in the germline V gene (reference sequence). CDR3 sequence: CAWSPLERGAFF. The CDR3 DNA reads as TGTGCCTGGAGTCCCCTGGAGCGCGGAGCTTTCTTT.

The chain is built from TRBV14 and TRBJ1-2, with 9 bases identical to TRBD1. This CDR3 spans 14 amino acids. V dropped 3 bases and J dropped 6; count of bases not matched to a gene: 5. CDR1 is SGHDN, CDR2 FVKESK, per germline. The CDR3 loop is CASSQMGQGNGYTF. CDR3 in DNA: TGTGCCAGCAGCCAGATGGGACAGGGAAATGGCTACACCTTC.

This clonotype was counted only a few times. The chain recombines TRBV27 with TRBJ2-2, with D tentatively TRBD2 (5 bases). The V gene lost 3 bases and the J gene lost 5 bases, with 10 bases spanning the gap. The germline CDR1 and CDR2 sequences are MNHEY and SMNVEV (reference sequence). CDR3 length: 14 residues. The CDR3, as DNA: TGTGCCAGCAGTTTGCCTAGCCCGACCGGGGAGCTGTTTTTT. Its protein product is CASSLPSPTGELFF.

Comments on this clonotype: At one end, the junction sequence differs from germline, possibly due to a read error. V gene TRBV28 combines with J gene TRBJ2-7; TRBD2 matches at 11 bases. This CDR3 is built from 12 residues. CDR1 is MDHEN and CDR2 is SYDVKM in the germline V gene. The DNA for the CDR3 is TGTGCCAGCAGTCTTACTAGCGGGAGAGGACACTTC. Its translation is CASSLTSGRGHF.

Only a few counts were recorded for this clonotype. The chain carries TRBV12-3 or TRBV12-4 and TRBJ2-7; D possibly corresponds to TRBD2 (6 bases). This CDR3 has 15 residues. Trimming cost V 7 bases and J 5 bases, with 21 bases left between them. In nucleotides, the CDR3 is TGTGCCAGCACCCCACGGGAGCAGGGAGACGACGAGCAGTACTTC. It is translated as CASTPREQGDDEQYF.

The chain has TRBV20-1 and TRBJ2-1; TRBD1 aligns across 10 bases. CDR1 is DFQATT and CDR2 is SNEGSKA in the germline V gene (reference sequence). V lost 5 bases and J lost 5; bases outside the gene matches: 6. The CDR3 has 14 residues. The CDR3 nucleotides are TGCAGTGCTCCGACAGGGGGCTTGGACAATGAGCAGTTCTTC. Its protein is CSAPTGGLDNEQFF.

There are a few counts of this clonotype. The chain recombines TRBV11-2 with TRBJ1-1; no clear D gene. The CDR3 is made up of 14 amino acids. The V and J ends lost 1 base and 7 bases respectively, with 13 bases between them. CDR1 is SGHAT and CDR2 is FQNNGV in the germline V gene. In nucleotides, the CDR3 is TGTGCCAGCAGCTTAGGTAGCGGGCACATTGAAGCTTTCTTT. Its protein is CASSLGSGHIEAFF.

The chain recombines TRBV28 with TRBJ2-1; TRBD2 matches 8 bases. This CDR3 is built from 15 residues. CDR1 is MDHEN, CDR2 SYDVKM, per germline. V lost 3 bases and J lost 0; bases outside the gene matches: 1. The CDR3 DNA reads TGTGCCAGCAGTTTTAGCGGGGTCTCCTACAATGAGCAGTTCTTC. Amino acids: CASSFSGVSYNEQFF.

This clonotype came up a few times. One end of the junction fails to match germline, which may point to a read error. The chain joins TRBV28 to TRBJ1-5; D perhaps matches TRBD1 (6 bases). Germline-derived CDR1 and CDR2 are MDHEN and SYDVKM. This CDR3 comprises 11 residues. CDR3 protein: CASSLGQPQHF. DNA for the CDR3: TGTGCCAGCAGTTTAGGACAGCCTCAGCATTTT.